This T cell receptor (beta chain) derives from a study of identical twins. Notes on the study in general: Insertions were fewer in abundant cord blood beta clonotypes, whereas memory repertoires showed none of this pattern.

Unique molecular identifiers were present on cDNA, and template switching added a universal primer site. Via MiXCR, TCRdb re-called the 5' RACE reads, giving one row per CDR3 protein. The data hold hundreds of thousands of distinct CDR3 sequences, with 8.6% observed a single time. The CDR3 is 15 residues long. The V end was cut by 5 bases, the J end by 2 bases, with 19 bases between. Looked up from germline, CDR1 is GTSNPN and CDR2 is SVGIG (reference sequence). Only healthy Caucasians were included as donors. As regards this clonotype: Its target is unknown.

These data were also reused for a study on yellow fever vaccine responses in identical twins.

The J gene is TRBJ2-7, the V gene TRBV30; D is possibly TRBD1 (6 bases). This TCR derives from a woman under 30 in good health. The specimen was PBMCs. CDR3 region: CAWSHQGYYTYEQYF. The CDR3 DNA reads as TGTGCCTGGTCTCATCAGGGGTACTATACCTACGAGCAGTACTTC.